The rows below give T cell receptor beta chains drawn from one sample of a study of blood T cell repertoires in COVID-19. Assay used: immunoSEQ multiplex PCR; TCRdb lists only in-frame clones, some missing. The sample records 80,000 to 100,000 clones, less than 85% being singletons. Sequenced: peripheral blood. All receptors derive from a man aged 65 to 79 with COVID-19, enrolled during active disease. Both conserved end residues are part of each CDR3. D genes are given only for firm matches. Expanded clones get a size class; other rows say once, few or many, or leave the size out.

>TRBV28|.|TRBD1|TRBJ1-2
CASSLQGAAYYGYTF
TGTGCCAGCAGTTTGCAGGGGGCGGCGTACTATGGCTACACCTTC
>TRBV5-1|.|.|TRBJ2-3
CASSLGRAVSTDTQYF
TGCGCCAGCAGCTTGGGGCGGGCTGTGAGCACAGATACGCAGTATTTT
>TRBV7-3|.|.|TRBJ2-6
CASSLIAGSGANVLTF
TGTGCCAGCAGCTTAATCGCGGGCTCTGGGGCCAACGTCCTGACTTTC
>TRBV5-1|.|TRBD2|TRBJ2-3
CASSGRLAGTDTQYF
TGCGCCAGCAGCGGTCGACTAGCGGGCACAGATACGCAGTATTTT
>TRBV11-2|.|TRBD1|TRBJ2-3
CASSPGTGTLLTDTQYF
TGTGCCAGCAGCCCCGGGACAGGGACTCTCCTCACAGATACGCAGTATTTT
>TRBV6-6|.|.|TRBJ2-6
CASTPAGANVLTF
TGTGCCAGCACCCCCGCTGGGGCCAACGTCCTGACTTTC
>TRBV9|.|.|TRBJ2-3
CASSVAGVADTQYF
TGTGCCAGCAGCGTAGCGGGAGTGGCAGATACGCAGTATTTT
>TRBV7-2|.|TRBD1|TRBJ2-1
CASRRPGQSSYNEQFF
TGTGCCAGCAGGCGGCCGGGACAGAGCTCCTACAATGAGCAGTTCTTC
>TRBV9|.|.|TRBJ2-3
CASSFGSVDTQYF
TGTGCCAGCAGCTTTGGCAGCGTAGATACGCAGTATTTT
>TRBV24-1|.|TRBD2|TRBJ2-2
CATSDFPPGGQDTGELFF
TGTGCCACCAGTGACTTCCCTCCGGGAGGGCAGGACACCGGGGAGCTGTTTTTT
>TRBV7-9|once|.|TRBJ2-1
CASSPTLSSYNEQFF
TGTGCCAGCAGCCCGACTCTCAGCTCCTACAATGAGCAGTTCTTC
>TRBV6-2/TRBV6-3|.|.|TRBJ1-1
CASSTRFGRITEAFF
TGTGCCAGCAGTACGAGGTTCGGGAGGATCACTGAAGCTTTCTTT
>TRBV7-3|.|TRBD2|TRBJ2-1
CASSKGAGGPPGEQFF
TGTGCCAGCAGCAAAGGCGCGGGAGGGCCCCCGGGAGAGCAGTTCTTC
>TRBV4-2|.|TRBD2|TRBJ2-2
CASSQELAGGPTGELFF
TGTGCCAGCAGCCAGGAACTAGCGGGAGGGCCCACCGGGGAGCTGTTTTTT
>TRBV24-1|.|TRBD1|TRBJ2-5
CATSDPGTGQPETQYF
TGTGCCACCAGTGACCCTGGGACAGGCCAGCCAGAGACCCAGTACTTC
>TRBV10-3|few|TRBD1|TRBJ1-1
CAISLSGGTEAFF
TGTGCCATCAGTTTGTCAGGGGGCACTGAAGCTTTCTTT
>TRBV5-4|.|TRBD2|TRBJ2-3
CASRMGREGPDTQYF
TGTGCCAGCAGAATGGGCCGGGAGGGTCCAGATACGCAGTATTTT
>TRBV18|few|.|TRBJ2-5
CASSSPGDSWETQYF
TGTGCCAGCTCATCCCCAGGGGATTCGTGGGAGACCCAGTACTTC
>TRBV11-2|many|.|TRBJ1-4
CASSHLRGRTNEKLFF
TGTGCCAGCAGCCACCTCCGTGGGAGAACTAATGAAAAACTGTTTTTT
>TRBV9|.|.|TRBJ2-7
CASSVDGSSEQYF
TGTGCCAGCAGCGTTGACGGGAGTTCCGAGCAGTACTTC
>TRBV5-1|once|.|TRBJ2-3
CASSLAGGTGTDTQYF
TGCGCCAGCAGCTTGGCCGGCGGAACAGGAACAGATACGCAGTATTTT
>TRBV9|.|TRBD2|TRBJ2-7
CASSASYLAGGREQYF
TGTGCCAGCAGCGCATCCTATTTAGCGGGAGGGCGTGAGCAGTACTTC
>TRBV7-3|.|TRBD2|TRBJ2-1
CASSPTSGSFHNEQFF
TGTGCCAGCAGCCCCACTAGCGGGAGTTTCCACAATGAGCAGTTCTTC
>TRBV3-1/TRBV3-2|.|TRBD2|TRBJ2-1
CASGGRVPYNEQFF
TGTGCCAGTGGGGGGAGGGTCCCCTACAATGAGCAGTTCTTC
>TRBV4-3|.|TRBD2|TRBJ2-2
CASSQEEGGISVGELFF
TGCGCCAGCAGCCAAGAAGAGGGAGGGATATCGGTCGGGGAGCTGTTTTTT
>TRBV5-4|once|.|TRBJ2-7
CASSPAGSPYEQYF
TGTGCCAGCAGCCCGGCAGGTAGTCCCTACGAGCAGTACTTC
>TRBV5-1|.|.|TRBJ1-1
CASSLGGEVAFF
TGCGCCAGCAGCTTGGGAGGGGAGGTAGCTTTCTTT
>TRBV25-1|.|.|TRBJ2-7
CASSEMTGTYEQYF
TGTGCCAGCAGTGAAATGACAGGAACCTACGAGCAGTACTTC
>TRBV7-2|few|TRBD1|TRBJ1-5
CASSPGQGWGNQPQHF
TGTGCCAGCAGCCCAGGACAGGGTTGGGGCAATCAGCCCCAGCATTTT
>TRBV19|.|TRBD1|TRBJ2-3
CASKGQGRDTQYF
TGTGCCAGTAAAGGACAGGGTCGAGATACGCAGTATTTT
>TRBV28|.|.|TRBJ2-2
CASNSFQGSGELFF
TGTGCCAGCAACTCTTTTCAGGGCTCCGGGGAGCTGTTTTTT
>TRBV5-1|.|.|TRBJ2-3
CASRSLSGKKSTDTQYF
TGCGCCAGCAGATCTTTGTCCGGGAAGAAGAGCACAGATACGCAGTATTTT
>TRBV6-5|many|.|TRBJ2-7
CASSYSLGNSYEQYF
TGTGCCAGCAGTTACTCGCTAGGAAACTCCTACGAGCAGTACTTC
>TRBV6-6|.|.|TRBJ2-2
CASSYAGQSLTGELFF
TGTGCCAGCAGTTACGCCGGACAGAGTCTCACCGGGGAGCTGTTTTTT
>TRBV4-3|.|.|TRBJ1-6
CASSPTGGDSPLHF
TGCGCCAGCAGCCCAACGGGGGGTGATTCACCCCTCCACTTT
>TRBV5-4|few|TRBD1|TRBJ2-1
CASSLPGRTGVNEQFF
TGTGCCAGCAGCTTGCCCGGGAGGACAGGGGTCAATGAGCAGTTCTTC
>TRBV6-2/TRBV6-3|.|.|TRBJ1-3
CASSRASLSSGNTIYF
TGTGCCAGCAGCCGTGCGAGCCTGAGCTCTGGAAACACCATATATTTT
>TRBV30|.|.|TRBJ2-7
CAWSVGFEQGSYEQYF
TGTGCCTGGAGTGTAGGCTTTGAACAGGGCTCCTACGAGCAGTACTTC
>TRBV24-1|.|.|TRBJ2-2
CATSVRGTANTGELFF
TGTGCCACCAGTGTCCGCGGGACAGCGAACACCGGGGAGCTGTTTTTT
>TRBV9|.|TRBD1|TRBJ1-1
CASTRWGQGANTEAFF
TGTGCCAGCACTCGATGGGGACAGGGGGCGAACACTGAAGCTTTCTTT
>TRBV6-1|.|TRBD2|TRBJ2-3
CASSLTSGDTQYF
TGTGCCAGCAGTTTGACTAGCGGAGATACGCAGTATTTT
>TRBV4-3|.|.|TRBJ2-7
CASSRGEQYF
TGCGCCAGCAGCAGGGGGGAGCAGTACTTC
>TRBV9|many|TRBD2|TRBJ2-7
CASNLAGGLEQYF
TGTGCCAGCAACCTAGCGGGAGGGCTCGAGCAGTACTTC
>TRBV30|.|TRBD2|TRBJ2-7
CAWSVGVAGEYEQYF
TGTGCCTGGAGTGTAGGGGTAGCGGGAGAGTACGAGCAGTACTTC
>TRBV19|.|TRBD2|TRBJ2-1
CASSILAGGPRNEQFF
TGTGCCAGTAGTATACTAGCGGGAGGGCCGAGGAATGAGCAGTTCTTC
>TRBV30|.|.|TRBJ2-2
CAWSLPGSGTGELFF
TGTGCCTGGAGTCTGCCAGGGTCGGGCACCGGGGAGCTGTTTTTT
>TRBV2|.|.|TRBJ2-5
CASSLASETQYF
TGTGCCAGCAGCTTAGCCTCAGAGACCCAGTACTTC
>TRBV5-5|.|.|TRBJ1-6
CASSNRAILGNSPLHF
TGTGCCAGCAGCAACAGGGCGATTCTAGGAAATTCACCCCTCCACTTT
>TRBV25-1|.|TRBD1|TRBJ1-1
CASSASDRGRGMNTEAFF
TGTGCCAGCAGTGCTTCGGACAGGGGGCGCGGAATGAACACTGAAGCTTTCTTT
>TRBV7-3|.|.|TRBJ2-7
CASSSPGFSEQYF
TGTGCCAGCAGCTCCCCGGGTTTTTCCGAGCAGTACTTC
>TRBV5-6|.|TRBD1|TRBJ2-7
CASSLTDRAEQYF
TGTGCCAGCAGCTTGACTGACAGGGCCGAGCAGTACTTC
>TRBV7-2|.|.|TRBJ1-4
CASSLVRGSGEKLFF
TGTGCCAGCAGCTTAGTAAGGGGATCGGGTGAAAAACTGTTTTTT
>TRBV5-4|.|TRBD2|TRBJ2-1
CASSQTSGGRGNEQFF
TGTGCCAGCAGCCAGACTAGCGGGGGGCGAGGTAATGAGCAGTTCTTC
>TRBV6-2/TRBV6-3|few|TRBD1|TRBJ1-5
CASSYLGDRVRSNQPQHF
TGTGCCAGCAGTTACCTCGGCGACAGGGTGAGAAGCAATCAGCCCCAGCATTTT
>TRBV28|.|.|TRBJ2-7
CASSLGLTGNDEQYF
TGTGCCAGCAGTTTAGGTTTGACGGGGAATGACGAGCAGTACTTC
>TRBV23-1|.|.|TRBJ2-7
CASSQYGNWQGNEQYF
TGCGCCAGCAGTCAATACGGGAATTGGCAGGGGAACGAGCAGTACTTC
>TRBV11-2|.|TRBD2|TRBJ2-2
CASSSLAGGPNTGELFF
TGTGCCAGCAGCTCCCTAGCGGGAGGGCCGAACACCGGGGAGCTGTTTTTT